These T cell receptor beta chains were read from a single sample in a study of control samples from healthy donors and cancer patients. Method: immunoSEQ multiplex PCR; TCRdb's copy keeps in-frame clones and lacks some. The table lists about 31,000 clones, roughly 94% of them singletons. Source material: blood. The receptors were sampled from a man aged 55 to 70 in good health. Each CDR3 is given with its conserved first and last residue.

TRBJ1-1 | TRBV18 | CASSGTGGNTEAFF
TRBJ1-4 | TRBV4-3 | CASSQGQGNEKLFF
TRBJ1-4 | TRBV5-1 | CASSFGRDSTNEKLFF
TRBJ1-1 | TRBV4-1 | CASSPTGVDTEAFF
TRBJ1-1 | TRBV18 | CASSLGRGNTEAFF
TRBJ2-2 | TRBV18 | CASSPFNTGELFF
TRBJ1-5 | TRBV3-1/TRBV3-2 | CASSQGQGNQPQHF
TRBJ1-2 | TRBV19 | CASSIAPLKDGYTF
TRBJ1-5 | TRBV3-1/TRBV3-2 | CASSSMYLDRGRVYSNQPQHF
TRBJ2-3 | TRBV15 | CATSRSLGTTLRDTQYF
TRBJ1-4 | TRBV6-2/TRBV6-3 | CASSSIQGANEKLFF
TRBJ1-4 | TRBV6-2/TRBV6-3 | CASSYLKGTGREEKLFF
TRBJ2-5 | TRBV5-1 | CASSLSGVKETQYF
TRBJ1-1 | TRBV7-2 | CASSSRQNTEAFF
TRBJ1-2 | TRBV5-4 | CASSLGLYGYTF
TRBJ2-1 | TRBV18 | CASSPLGQFYNEQFF
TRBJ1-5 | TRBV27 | CVSRSGIGGFNQPQHF
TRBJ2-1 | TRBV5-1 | CASSLRTSPTYNEQFF
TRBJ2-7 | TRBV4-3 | CASSQDLRGVRDEQYF
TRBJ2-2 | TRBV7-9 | CASRHGQSTGELFF
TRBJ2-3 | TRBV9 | CASSMSGADTQYF
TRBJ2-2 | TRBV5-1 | CASSLAGLAAGELFF
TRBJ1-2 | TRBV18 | CASSPGAQGAGYGYTF
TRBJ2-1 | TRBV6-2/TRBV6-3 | CASSYALAGVDEQFF
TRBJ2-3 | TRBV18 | CASSPVRVTGRDTQYF
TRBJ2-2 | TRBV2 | CASRNTGATTGELFF
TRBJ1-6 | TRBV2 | CASSDVDRSPLHF
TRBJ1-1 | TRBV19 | CASTGSWTEAFF
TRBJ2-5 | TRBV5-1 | CASSSLSLRSETQYF
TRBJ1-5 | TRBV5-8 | CASSLAAGKSNQPQHF
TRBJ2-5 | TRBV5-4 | CASSSRTVQETQYF
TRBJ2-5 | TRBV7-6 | CASSRTGGWETQYF
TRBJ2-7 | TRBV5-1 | CASSLRDYEQYF
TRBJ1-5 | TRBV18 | CASSPDLNQPQHF
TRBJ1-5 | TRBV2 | CASGKGGNQPQHF
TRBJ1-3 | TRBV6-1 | CASSEGFYSGDTIYF
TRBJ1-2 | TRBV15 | CATSRGLGSGYGYTF
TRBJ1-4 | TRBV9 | CASSVEGTRKEKLFF
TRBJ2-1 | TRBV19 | CATASQAYNEQFF
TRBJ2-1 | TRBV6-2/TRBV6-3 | CASSYLPGVSYNEQFF
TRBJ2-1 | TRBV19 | CASSILRGESSYNEQFF
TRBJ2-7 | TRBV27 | CASRGRVQGEQYF
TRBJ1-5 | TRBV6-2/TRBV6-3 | CASSYGQGQPQHF
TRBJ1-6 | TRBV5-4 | CASSRDPGGNSPLHF
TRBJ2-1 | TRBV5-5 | CASSSGTGSYNEQFF
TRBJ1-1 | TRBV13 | CASSLRETEAFF
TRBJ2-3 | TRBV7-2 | CASSMQAGGPTDTQYF
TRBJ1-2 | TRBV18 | CASSPPQGDNYGYTF
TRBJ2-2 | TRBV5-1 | CASSPGGGPGELFF
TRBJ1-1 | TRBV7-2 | CASSLVGGNTEAFF
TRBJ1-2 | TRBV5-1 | CASSSGTLGGYTF
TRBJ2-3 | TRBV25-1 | CASSEWGGGSTDTQYF
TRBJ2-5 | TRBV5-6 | CASSERITSGGYETQYF